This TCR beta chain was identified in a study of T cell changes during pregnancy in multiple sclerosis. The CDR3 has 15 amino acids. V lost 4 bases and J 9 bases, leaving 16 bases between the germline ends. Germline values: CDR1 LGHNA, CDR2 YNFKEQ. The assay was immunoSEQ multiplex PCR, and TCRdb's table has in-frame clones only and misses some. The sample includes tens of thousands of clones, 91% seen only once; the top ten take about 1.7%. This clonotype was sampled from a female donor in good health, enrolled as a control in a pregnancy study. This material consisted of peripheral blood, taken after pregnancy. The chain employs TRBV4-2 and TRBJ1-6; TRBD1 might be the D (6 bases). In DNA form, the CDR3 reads TGTGCCAGCAGCCCAGAACAGGGTTTGGCTTCACCCCTCCACTTT. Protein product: CASSPEQGLASPLHF.